This T cell receptor beta chain was recovered during a study of blood T cells in healthy people across ages. This clonotype was observed a few times. The CDR3 contains 18 residues. The V segment lost 3 bases and the J segment 5 bases; nucleotides outside the gene matches: 7. Germline assignment: CDR1 SEHNR and CDR2 FQNEAQ (reference sequence). Combining a sample-barcoded 5' primer with a J-beta primer mix, a second PCR ran for about 6 to 11 cycles. TCRdb reprocessed the 5' RACE reads via MiXCR and lists one record per CDR3 protein. The data contain hundreds of thousands of distinct CDR3 sequences, nearly 25% of them seen just once; the ten biggest clones take up roughly 9%. These sequences were also reported in another study, on T cells of mothers and their children.

Material for sequencing was blood. V gene TRBV7-9 combines with J gene TRBJ2-2; TRBD2 aligns across 15 bases. The sequence was obtained from a boy between 5 and 17 years old in good health. The CDR3 DNA sequence: TGTGCCAGCAGCTTCCCGGGACTAGCGGGGGGAACTACCGGGGAGCTGTTTTTT. This encodes CASSFPGLAGGTTGELFF.